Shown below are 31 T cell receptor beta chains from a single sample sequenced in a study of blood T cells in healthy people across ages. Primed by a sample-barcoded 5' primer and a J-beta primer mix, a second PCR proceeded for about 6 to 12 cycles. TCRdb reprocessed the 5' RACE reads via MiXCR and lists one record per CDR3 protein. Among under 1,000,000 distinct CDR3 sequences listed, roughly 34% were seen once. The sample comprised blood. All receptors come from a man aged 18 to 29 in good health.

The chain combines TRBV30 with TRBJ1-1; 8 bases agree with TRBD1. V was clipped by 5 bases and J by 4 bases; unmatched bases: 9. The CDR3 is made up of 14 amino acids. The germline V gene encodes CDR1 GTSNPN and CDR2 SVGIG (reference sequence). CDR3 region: CAWGRGRGGTEAFF. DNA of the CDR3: TGTGCCTGGGGCAGGGGGCGAGGGGGCACTGAAGCTTTCTTT.

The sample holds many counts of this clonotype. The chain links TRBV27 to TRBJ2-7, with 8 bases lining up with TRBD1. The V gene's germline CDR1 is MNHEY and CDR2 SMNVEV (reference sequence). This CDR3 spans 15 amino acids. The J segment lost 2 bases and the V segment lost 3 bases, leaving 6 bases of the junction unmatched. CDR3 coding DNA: TGTGCCAGCAGTTTGGGACAGGTCCGAACCTACGAGCAGTACTTC. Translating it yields CASSLGQVRTYEQYF.

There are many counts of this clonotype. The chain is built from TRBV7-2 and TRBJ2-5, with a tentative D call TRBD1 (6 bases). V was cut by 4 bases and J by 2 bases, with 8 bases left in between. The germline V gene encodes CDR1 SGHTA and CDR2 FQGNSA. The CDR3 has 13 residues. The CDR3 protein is CASSYRVQETQYF. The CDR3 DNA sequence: TGTGCCAGCAGCTACAGGGTTCAAGAGACCCAGTACTTC. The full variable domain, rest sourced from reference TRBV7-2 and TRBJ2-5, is GAGVSQSPSNKVTEKGKDVELRCDPISGHTALYWYRQSLGQGLEFLIYFQGNSAPDKSGLPSDRFSAERTGGSVSTLTIQRTQQEDSAVYLCASSYRVQETQYFGPGTRLLVL.

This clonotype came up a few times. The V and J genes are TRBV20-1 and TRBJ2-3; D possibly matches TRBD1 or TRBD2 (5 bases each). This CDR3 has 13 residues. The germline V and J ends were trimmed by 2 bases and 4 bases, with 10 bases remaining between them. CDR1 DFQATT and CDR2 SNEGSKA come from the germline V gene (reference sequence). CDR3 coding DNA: TGCAGTGCTAGATGGGGGAGTCCAGATACGCAGTATTTT. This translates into CSARWGSPDTQYF.

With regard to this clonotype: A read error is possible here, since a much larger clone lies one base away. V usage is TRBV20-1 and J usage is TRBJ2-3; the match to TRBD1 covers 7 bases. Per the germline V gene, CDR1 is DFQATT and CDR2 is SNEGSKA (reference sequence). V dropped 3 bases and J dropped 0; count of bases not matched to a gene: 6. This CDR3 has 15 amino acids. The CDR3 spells CSASSVGQSTDTQYF. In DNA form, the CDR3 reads TGCAGTGCTAGTAGCGTGGGACAGAGCACAGATACGCAGTATTTT.

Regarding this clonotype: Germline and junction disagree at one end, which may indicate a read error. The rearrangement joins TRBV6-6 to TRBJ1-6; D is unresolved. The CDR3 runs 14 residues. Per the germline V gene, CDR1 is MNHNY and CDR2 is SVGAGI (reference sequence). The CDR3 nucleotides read TGTGCCAGCAGAAGCACGGACGGAGATTCACCCCCCCACTTT. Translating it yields CASRSTDGDSPPHF.

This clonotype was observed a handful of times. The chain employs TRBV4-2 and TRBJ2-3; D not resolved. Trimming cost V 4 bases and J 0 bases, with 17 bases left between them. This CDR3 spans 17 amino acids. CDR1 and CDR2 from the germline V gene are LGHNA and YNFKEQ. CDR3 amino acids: CASSRVTKGDSTDTQYF. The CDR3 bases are TGTGCCAGCAGCCGGGTAACGAAAGGAGATAGCACAGATACGCAGTATTTT.

The CDR3 loop is CASSPYRTGGNEQYF. The CDR3, as DNA: TGTGCCAGCAGCCCCTACCGAACAGGGGGCAATGAGCAGTACTTC. J is TRBJ2-7 and V is TRBV3-1; TRBD1 agrees at 9 bases. The germline V gene encodes CDR1 LGHDT and CDR2 YNNKEL (reference sequence). V was pared by 4 bases and J by 7 bases, with 11 bases of the junction left unmatched. The CDR3 totals 15 residues.

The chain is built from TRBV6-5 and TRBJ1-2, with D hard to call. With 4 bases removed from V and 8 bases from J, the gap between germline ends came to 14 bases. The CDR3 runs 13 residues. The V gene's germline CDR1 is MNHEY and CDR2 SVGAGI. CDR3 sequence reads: CASSSFVLSGYTF. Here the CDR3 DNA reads TGTGCCAGCAGTTCCTTCGTCCTGTCGGGCTACACCTTC.

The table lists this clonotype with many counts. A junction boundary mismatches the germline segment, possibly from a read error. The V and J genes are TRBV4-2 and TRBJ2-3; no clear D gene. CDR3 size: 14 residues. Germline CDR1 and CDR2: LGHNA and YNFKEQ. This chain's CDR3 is CASSQGVSTDTQYF. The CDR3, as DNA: TGCGCCAGCAGCCAAGGTGTTAGCACAGATACGCAGTATTTT.

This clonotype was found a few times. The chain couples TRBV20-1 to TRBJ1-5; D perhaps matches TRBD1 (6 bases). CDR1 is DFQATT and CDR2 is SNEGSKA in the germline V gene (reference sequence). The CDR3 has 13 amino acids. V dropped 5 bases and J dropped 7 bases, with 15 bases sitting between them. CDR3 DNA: TGCAGTGCTTGGGGGGCAAATGGGCAGCCCCAGCATTTT. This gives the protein CSAWGANGQPQHF.

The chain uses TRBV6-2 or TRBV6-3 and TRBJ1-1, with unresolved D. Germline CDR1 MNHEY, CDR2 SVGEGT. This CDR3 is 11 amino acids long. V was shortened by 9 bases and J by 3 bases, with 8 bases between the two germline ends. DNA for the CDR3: TGTGCCAGTTTTCGAGACACTGAAGCTTTCTTT. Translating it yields CASFRDTEAFF.

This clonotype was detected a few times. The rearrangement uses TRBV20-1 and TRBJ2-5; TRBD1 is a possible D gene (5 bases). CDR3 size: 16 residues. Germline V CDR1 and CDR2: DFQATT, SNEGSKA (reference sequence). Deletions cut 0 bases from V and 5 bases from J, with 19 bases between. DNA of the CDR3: TGCAGTGCTAGAGACAGGGTTAGAAGTAGGTCCGAGACCCAGTACTTC. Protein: CSARDRVRSRSETQYF.

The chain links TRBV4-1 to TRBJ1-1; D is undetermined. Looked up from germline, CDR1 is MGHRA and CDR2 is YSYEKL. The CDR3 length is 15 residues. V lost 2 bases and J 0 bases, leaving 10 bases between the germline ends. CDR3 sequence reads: CASSQRITVNTEAFF. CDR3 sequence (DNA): TGCGCCAGCAGCCAAAGAATAACAGTGAACACTGAAGCTTTCTTT.

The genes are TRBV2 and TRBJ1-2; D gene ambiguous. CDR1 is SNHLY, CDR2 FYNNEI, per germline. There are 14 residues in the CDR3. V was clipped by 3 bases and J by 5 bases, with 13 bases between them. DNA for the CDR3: TGTGCCAGCAGTGATTTCAGGATGAATTATGGCTACACCTTC. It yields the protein CASSDFRMNYGYTF.

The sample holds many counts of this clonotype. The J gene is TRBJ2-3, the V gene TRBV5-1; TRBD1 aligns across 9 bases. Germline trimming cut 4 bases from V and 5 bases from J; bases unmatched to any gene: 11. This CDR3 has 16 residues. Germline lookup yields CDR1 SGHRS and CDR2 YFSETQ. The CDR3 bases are TGCGCCAGCAGCCAAGGGACAGGGAGAACGAAAGATACGCAGTATTTT. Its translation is CASSQGTGRTKDTQYF.

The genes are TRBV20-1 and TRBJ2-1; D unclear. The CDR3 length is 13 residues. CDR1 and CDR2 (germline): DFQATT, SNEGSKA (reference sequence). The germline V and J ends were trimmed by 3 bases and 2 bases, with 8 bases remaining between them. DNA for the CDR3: TGCAGTGCTAGGCGTGACACCTACAATGAGCAGTTCTTC. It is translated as CSARRDTYNEQFF.

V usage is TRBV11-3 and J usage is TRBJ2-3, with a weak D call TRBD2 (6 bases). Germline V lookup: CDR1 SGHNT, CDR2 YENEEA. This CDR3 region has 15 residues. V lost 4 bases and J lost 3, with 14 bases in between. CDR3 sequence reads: CASSSGGMETDTQYF. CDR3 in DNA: TGTGCCAGCAGCTCCGGCGGGATGGAGACAGATACGCAGTATTTT.

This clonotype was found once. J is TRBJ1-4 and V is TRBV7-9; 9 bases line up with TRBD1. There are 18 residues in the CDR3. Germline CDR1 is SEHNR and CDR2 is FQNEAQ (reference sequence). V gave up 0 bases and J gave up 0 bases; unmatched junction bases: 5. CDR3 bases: TGTGCCAGCAGCTTAGCTATCGGACAGGGGACAACTAATGAAAAACTGTTTTTT. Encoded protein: CASSLAIGQGTTNEKLFF. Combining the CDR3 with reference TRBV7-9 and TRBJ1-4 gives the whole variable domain DTGVSQNPRHKITKRGQNVTFRCDPISEHNRLYWYRQTLGQGPEFLTYFQNEAQLEKSRLLSDRFSAERPKGSFSTLEIQRTEQGDSAMYLCASSLAIGQGTTNEKLFFGSGTQLSVL.

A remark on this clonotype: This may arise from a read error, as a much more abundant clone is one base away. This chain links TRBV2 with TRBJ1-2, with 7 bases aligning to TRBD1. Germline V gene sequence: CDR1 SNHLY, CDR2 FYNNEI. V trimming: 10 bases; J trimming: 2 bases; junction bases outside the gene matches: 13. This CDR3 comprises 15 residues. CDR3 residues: CATPGIPTGNYGYTF. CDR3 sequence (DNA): TGTGCCACCCCGGGGATCCCGACAGGGAACTATGGCTACACCTTC. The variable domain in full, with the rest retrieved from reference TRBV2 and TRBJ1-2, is EPEVTQTPSHQVTQMGQEVILRCVPISNHLYFYWYRQILGQKVEFLVSFYNNEISEKSEIFDDQFSVERPDGSNFTLKIRSTKLEDSAMYFCATPGIPTGNYGYTFGSGTRLTVV.

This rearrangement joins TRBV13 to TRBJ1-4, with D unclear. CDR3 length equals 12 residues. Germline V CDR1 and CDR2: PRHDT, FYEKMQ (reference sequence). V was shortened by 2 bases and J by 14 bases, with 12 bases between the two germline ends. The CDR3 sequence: CASSLNGRNLFF. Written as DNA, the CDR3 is TGTGCCAGCAGCTTAAACGGACGGAATCTGTTTTTT.

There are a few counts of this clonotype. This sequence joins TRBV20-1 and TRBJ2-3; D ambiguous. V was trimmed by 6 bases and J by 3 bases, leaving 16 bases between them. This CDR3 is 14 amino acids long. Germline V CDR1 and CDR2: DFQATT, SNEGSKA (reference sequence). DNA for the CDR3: TGCAGTGCCCCTGACCCACTATTGACAGATACGCAGTATTTT. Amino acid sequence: CSAPDPLLTDTQYF.

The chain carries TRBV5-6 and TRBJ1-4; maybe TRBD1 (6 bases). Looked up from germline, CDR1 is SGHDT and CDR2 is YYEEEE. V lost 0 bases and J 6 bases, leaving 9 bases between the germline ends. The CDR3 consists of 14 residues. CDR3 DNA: TGTGCCAGCAGCTTGGGCAGGGGTTATGAAAAACTGTTTTTT. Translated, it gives CASSLGRGYEKLFF.

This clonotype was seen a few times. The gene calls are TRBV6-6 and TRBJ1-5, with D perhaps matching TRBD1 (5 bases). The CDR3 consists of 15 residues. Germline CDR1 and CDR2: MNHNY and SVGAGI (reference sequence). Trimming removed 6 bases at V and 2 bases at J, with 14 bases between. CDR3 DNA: TGTGCCAGCAGCCCCGCCTTGGGGGGCAATCAGCCCCAGCATTTT. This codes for CASSPALGGNQPQHF.

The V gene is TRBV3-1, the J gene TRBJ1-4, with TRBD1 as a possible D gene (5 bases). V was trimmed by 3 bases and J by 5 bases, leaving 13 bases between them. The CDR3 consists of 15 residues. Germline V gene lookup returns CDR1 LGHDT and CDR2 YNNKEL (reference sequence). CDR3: CASSQDQGLNEKLFF. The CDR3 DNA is TGTGCCAGCAGCCAGGACCAGGGACTGAATGAAAAACTGTTTTTT. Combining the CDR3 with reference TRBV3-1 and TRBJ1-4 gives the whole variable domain DTAVSQTPKYLVTQMGNDKSIKCEQNLGHDTMYWYKQDSKKFLKIMFSYNNKELIINETVPNRFSPKSPDKAHLNLHINSLELGDSAVYFCASSQDQGLNEKLFFGSGTQLSVL.

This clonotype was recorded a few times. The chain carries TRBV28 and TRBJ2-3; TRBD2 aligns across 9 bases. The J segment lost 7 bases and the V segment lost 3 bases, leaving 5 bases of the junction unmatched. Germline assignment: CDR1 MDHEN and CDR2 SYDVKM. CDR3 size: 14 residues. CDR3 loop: CASSFYSGGNTQYF. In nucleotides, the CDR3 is TGTGCCAGCAGTTTCTATAGCGGGGGCAATACGCAGTATTTT.

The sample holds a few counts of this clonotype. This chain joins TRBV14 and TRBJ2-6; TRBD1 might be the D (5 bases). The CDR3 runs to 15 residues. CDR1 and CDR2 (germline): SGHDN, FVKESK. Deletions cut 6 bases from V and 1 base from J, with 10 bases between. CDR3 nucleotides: TGTGCCAGCAGTACCCAGGGATCTGGGGCCAACGTCCTGACTTTC. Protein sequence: CASSTQGSGANVLTF.

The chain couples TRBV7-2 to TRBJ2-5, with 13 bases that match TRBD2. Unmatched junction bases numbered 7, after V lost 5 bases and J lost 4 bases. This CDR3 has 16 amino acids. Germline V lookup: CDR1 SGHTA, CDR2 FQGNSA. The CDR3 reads CASSTPGTSGAETQYF. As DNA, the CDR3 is TGTGCCAGCAGCACCCCCGGGACTAGCGGGGCAGAGACCCAGTACTTC.

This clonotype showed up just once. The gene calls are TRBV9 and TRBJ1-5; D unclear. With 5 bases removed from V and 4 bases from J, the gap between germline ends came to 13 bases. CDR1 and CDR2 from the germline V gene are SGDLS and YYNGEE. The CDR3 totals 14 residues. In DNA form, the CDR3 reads TGTGCCAGCAGTGCAGCGCAGAATAATCAGCCCCAGCATTTT. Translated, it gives CASSAAQNNQPQHF.

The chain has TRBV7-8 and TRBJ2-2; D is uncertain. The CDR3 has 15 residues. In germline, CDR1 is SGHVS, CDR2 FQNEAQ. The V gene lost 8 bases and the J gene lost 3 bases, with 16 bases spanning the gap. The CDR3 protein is CASYFSGKDTGELFF. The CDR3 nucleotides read TGTGCCAGCTATTTTAGTGGCAAGGACACCGGGGAGCTGTTTTTT.

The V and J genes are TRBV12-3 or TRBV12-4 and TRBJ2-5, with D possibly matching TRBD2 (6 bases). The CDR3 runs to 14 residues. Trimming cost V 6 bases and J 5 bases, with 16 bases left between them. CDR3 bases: TGTGCCAGCAGGTTAACGGGCCGGGGGGAGACCCAGTACTTC. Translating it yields CASRLTGRGETQYF.